This paragraph covers one T cell receptor beta chain sequence. Its antigen remains unknown. This specimen comes from a study of CXCR3-negative and CXCR3-positive naive CD8 T cells. About the study: Overall TRB read output was around 130 million, and each library contained about 1.5 +/- 0.3 million reads. General study points: Naive cells with CXCR3 showed TRB CDR3s that were more hydrophobic than those in CXCR3-negative naive cells. TRBV-TRBJ usage matched between naive CXCR3-negative and CXCR3-positive cells but not between memory cells.

CD45RO-CCR7+CD27+CD95- characterized naive CD8+ T cells. This CDR3 has 14 residues. The germline gives CDR1 SGHNT, CDR2 YYREEE (reference sequence). The TRB cDNA libraries were prepared by 5' RACE with UMI labels. TCRdb reprocessed the 5' RACE reads, keeping one entry per CDR3 protein, no DNA. This sample contains about 120,000 distinct CDR3 sequences. The chain employs TRBV5-4 and TRBJ2-5; without DNA, the TCRdb call of TRBD1 cannot be checked. Sequencing was done on a sample of naive CXCR3+ CD8+ T cells from blood. Subset defined: CD45RO-CCR7+CD27+CD95- naive CD8+ T cells expressing CXCR3 (TNR3+). This TCR came from a human donor in good health. Some clones in this sample may be carry-over from other donors' samples. This CDR3 reads CASSLFGGPETQYF.